These 8 T cell receptor beta chains were all obtained from the same sample, sequenced in a study of control samples from healthy donors and cancer patients. Only in-frame clones appear in the TCRdb table, and some are missing; sequencing was by immunoSEQ multiplex PCR. The profile shows about 180,000 clones, roughly nine tenths of them singletons. Sequenced input: blood. The receptors derive from a man in his thirties or forties in good health.

The chain uses TRBV7-9 and TRBJ1-2; 8 positions match TRBD1. The CDR3 is made up of 15 amino acids. CDR1 SEHNR and CDR2 FQNEAQ come from the germline V gene (reference sequence). The trim removed 5 bases at V and 3 bases at J, leaving 8 bases unmatched. CDR3 nucleotide sequence: TGTGCCAGCAGCCAGACACAGGGGGTTGACTATGGCTACACCTTC. Translated: CASSQTQGVDYGYTF.

This CDR3 is CASSQELGKNTIYF. CDR3 DNA sequence: TGCGCCAGCAGCCAAGAATTAGGGAAAAACACCATATATTTT. This rearrangement joins TRBV4-3 to TRBJ1-3, with D hard to call. Germline CDR1 and CDR2: LGHNA and YSLEER. The CDR3 is 14 residues long. The V end lost 0 bases, the J end lost 6 bases, and 9 bases lay between the germline ends.

The chain links TRBV4-2 to TRBJ1-1, with D possibly matching TRBD1 (5 bases). Trimming stripped 1 base from V and 1 base from J, with 7 bases between. The CDR3 is 14 amino acids. The V gene's germline CDR1 is LGHNA and CDR2 YNFKEQ. The CDR3: CASSQVGQNTEAFF. The CDR3 DNA sequence: TGTGCCAGCAGCCAAGTCGGACAGAACACTGAAGCTTTCTTT.

V gene TRBV10-1 combines with J gene TRBJ2-5; 14 bases line up with TRBD2. J lost 5 bases, V lost 2 bases, and 7 bases had no gene match. Germline V lookup: CDR1 WNHNN, CDR2 SYGVQD (reference sequence). This CDR3 region has 17 residues. DNA of the CDR3: TGCGCCAGCAGTGAGGAATTAGGGACTAGCGGGGGTGAGACCCAGTACTTC. Residues: CASSEELGTSGGETQYF.

The V gene is TRBV9, the J gene TRBJ1-1; no clear D. From germline, CDR1 is SGDLS and CDR2 YYNGEE. The CDR3 is 13 amino acids. With 0 bases removed from V and 4 bases from J, the gap between germline ends came to 7 bases. The CDR3 region has the DNA TGTGCCAGCAGCGTAGGTCCAGGCACTGAAGCTTTCTTT. Translation gives CASSVGPGTEAFF.

The chain has TRBV10-3 and TRBJ2-7; 7 positions agree with TRBD1. The CDR3 consists of 12 residues. V gave up 11 bases and J gave up 2 bases; unmatched junction bases: 6. CDR1 and CDR2 from the germline V gene are ENHRY and SYGVKD. CDR3 in amino acids: CAVRDSTYEQYF. Written as DNA, the CDR3 is TGTGCCGTCCGGGACAGTACCTACGAGCAGTACTTC.

This clone showed up just once. This chain connects TRBV30 to TRBJ2-5; perhaps TRBD2 as D (6 bases). Per germline, CDR1 GTSNPN and CDR2 SVGIG (reference sequence). V was clipped by 5 bases and J by 2 bases, with 12 bases between them. CDR3 size: 13 residues. The CDR3 here is CAWATGTQETQYF. CDR3 sequence (DNA): TGTGCCTGGGCTACCGGGACTCAAGAGACCCAGTACTTC.

The V and J genes are TRBV25-1 and TRBJ1-2; 9 nucleotides agree with TRBD1. Looked up from germline, CDR1 is MGHDK and CDR2 is SYGVNS. This CDR3 has 14 amino acids. Trimming removed 2 bases from V and 4 bases from J; junction bases left unmatched: 2. The CDR3 DNA sequence: TGTGCCAGCAGTGAAGTGGGACAGGGCTATGGCTACACCTTC. Amino acid sequence: CASSEVGQGYGYTF.